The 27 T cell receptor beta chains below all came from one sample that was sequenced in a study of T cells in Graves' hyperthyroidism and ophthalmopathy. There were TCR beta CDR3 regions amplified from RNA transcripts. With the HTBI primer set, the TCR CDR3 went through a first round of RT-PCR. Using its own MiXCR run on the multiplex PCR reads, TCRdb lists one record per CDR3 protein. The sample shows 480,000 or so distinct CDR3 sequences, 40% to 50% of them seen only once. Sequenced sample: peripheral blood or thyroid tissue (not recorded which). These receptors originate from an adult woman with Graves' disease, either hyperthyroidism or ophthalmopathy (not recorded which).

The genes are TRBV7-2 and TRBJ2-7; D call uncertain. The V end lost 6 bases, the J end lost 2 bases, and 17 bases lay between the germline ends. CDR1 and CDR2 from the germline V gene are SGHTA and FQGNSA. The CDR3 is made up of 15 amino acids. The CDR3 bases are TGTGCCAGCAGTTCCTCCCCTGACTCAGCCTACGAGCAGTACTTC. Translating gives CASSSSPDSAYEQYF.

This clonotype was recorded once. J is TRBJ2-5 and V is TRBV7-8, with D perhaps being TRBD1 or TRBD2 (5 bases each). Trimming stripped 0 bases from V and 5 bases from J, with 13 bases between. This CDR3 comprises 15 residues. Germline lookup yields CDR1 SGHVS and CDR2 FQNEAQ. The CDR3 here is CASSLAVGVYETQYF. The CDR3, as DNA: TGTGCCAGCAGCTTAGCTGTGGGGGTATACGAGACCCAGTACTTC.

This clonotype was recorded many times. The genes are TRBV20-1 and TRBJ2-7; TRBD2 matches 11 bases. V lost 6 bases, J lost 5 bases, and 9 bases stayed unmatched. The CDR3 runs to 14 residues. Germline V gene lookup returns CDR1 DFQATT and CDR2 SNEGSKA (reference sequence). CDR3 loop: CSAVTSGRLDEQYF. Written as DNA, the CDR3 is TGCAGTGCCGTAACTAGCGGGAGACTAGACGAGCAGTACTTC.

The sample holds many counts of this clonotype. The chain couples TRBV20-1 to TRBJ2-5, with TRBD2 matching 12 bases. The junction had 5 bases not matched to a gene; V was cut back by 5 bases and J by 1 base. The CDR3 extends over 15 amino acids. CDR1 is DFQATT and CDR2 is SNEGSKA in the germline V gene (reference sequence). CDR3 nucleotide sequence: TGCAGTGCTTCCGGACTAGCGGGGACCCAAGAGACCCAGTACTTC. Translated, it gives CSASGLAGTQETQYF.

CDR3 coding DNA: TGTGCTAGAGGTCCCTCGGGGACCTATGGCTACACCTTC. It translates to CARGPSGTYGYTF. V gene TRBV24-1 combines with J gene TRBJ1-2; D may be TRBD1 (5 bases). This CDR3 has 13 amino acids. Germline V gene data show CDR1 as KGHDR and CDR2 as SFDVKD.

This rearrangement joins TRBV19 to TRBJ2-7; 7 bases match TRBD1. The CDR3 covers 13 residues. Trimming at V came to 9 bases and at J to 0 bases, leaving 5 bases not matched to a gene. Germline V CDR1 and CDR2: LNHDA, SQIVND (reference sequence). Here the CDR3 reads CASTDRSSYEQYF. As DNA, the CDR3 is TGTGCCAGCACGGACAGGAGCTCCTACGAGCAGTACTTC.

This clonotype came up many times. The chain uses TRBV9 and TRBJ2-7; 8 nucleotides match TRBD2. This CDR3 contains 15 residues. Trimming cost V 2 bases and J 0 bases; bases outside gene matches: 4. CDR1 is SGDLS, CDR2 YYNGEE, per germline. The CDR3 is CASSVASGPSYEQYF. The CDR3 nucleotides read TGTGCCAGCAGCGTGGCTAGCGGGCCCTCCTACGAGCAGTACTTC.

The CDR3 is CASRGQGSGGYTF. DNA for the CDR3: TGTGCCAGTAGGGGACAGGGCAGTGGTGGCTACACCTTC. V and J are TRBV19 and TRBJ1-2; 9 positions agree with TRBD1. J gave up 7 bases and V 6 bases, and 6 bases lay outside the gene matches. CDR3 length: 13 residues. Germline CDR1 reads LNHDA; CDR2 reads SQIVND (reference sequence).

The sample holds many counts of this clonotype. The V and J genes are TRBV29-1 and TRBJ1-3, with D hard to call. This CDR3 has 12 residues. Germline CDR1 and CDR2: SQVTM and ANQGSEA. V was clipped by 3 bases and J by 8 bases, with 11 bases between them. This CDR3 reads CSVEGRADTIYF. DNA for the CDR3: TGCAGCGTTGAGGGCAGAGCGGACACCATATATTTT.

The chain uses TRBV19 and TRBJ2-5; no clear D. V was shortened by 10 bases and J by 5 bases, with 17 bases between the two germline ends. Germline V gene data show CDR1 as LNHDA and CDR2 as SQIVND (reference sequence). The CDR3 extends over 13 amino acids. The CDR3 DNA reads TGTGCCACCCGTGACGGGCGGTTGGAGACCCAGTACTTC. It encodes CATRDGRLETQYF.

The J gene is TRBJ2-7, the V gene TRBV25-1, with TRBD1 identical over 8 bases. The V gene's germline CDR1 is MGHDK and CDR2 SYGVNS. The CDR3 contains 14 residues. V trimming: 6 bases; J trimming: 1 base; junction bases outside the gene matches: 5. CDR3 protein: CASRWTGSSYEQYF. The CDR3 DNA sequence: TGTGCCAGCAGATGGACAGGGTCATCCTACGAGCAGTACTTC.

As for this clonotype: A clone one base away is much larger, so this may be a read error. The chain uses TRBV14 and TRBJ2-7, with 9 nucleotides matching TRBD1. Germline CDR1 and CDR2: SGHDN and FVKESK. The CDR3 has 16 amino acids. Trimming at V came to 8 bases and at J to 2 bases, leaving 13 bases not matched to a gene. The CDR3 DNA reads TGTGCCAGCGGCCGGGGGTCCGGGACAGGGACCTACGAGCAGTACTTC. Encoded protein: CASGRGSGTGTYEQYF.

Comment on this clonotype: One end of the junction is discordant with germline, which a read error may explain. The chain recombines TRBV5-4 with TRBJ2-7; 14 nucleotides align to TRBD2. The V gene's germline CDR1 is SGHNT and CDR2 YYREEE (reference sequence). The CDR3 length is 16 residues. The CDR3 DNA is TGCGCCAGCAGCCTCCGGACTAGCGGGAGGAGCTACGAGCAGTACTTC. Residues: CASSLRTSGRSYEQYF.

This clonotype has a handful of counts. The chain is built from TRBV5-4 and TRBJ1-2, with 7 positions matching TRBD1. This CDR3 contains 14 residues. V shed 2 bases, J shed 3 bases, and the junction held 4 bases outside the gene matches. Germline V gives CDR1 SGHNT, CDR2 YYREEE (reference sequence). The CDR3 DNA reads TGTGCCAGCAGCTTAGGGACAGACTACTATGGCTACACCTTC. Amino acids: CASSLGTDYYGYTF.

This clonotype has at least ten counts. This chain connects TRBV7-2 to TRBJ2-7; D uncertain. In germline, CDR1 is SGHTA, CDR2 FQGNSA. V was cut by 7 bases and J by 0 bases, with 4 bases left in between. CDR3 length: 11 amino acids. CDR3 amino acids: CASTNSYEQYF. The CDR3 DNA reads TGTGCCAGCACCAACTCCTACGAGCAGTACTTC.

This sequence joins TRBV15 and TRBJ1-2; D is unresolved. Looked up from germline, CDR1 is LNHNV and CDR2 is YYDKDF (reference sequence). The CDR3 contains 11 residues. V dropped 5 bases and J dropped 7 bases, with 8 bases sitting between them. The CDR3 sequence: CATSSEFGYTF. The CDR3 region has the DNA TGTGCCACCAGCTCTGAGTTTGGCTACACCTTC.

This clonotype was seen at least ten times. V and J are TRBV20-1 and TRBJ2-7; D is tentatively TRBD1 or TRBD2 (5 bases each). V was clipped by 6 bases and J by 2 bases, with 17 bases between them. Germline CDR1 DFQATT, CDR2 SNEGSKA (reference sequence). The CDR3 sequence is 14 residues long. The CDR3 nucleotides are TGCAGTGCCAGGCCGGGGCCGATTCCCTACGAGCAGTACTTC. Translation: CSARPGPIPYEQYF.

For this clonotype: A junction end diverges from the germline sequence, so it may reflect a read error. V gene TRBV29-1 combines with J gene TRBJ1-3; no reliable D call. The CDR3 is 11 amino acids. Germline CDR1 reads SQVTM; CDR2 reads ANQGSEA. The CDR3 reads CSAATAETAHF. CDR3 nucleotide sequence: TGCAGCGCCGCAACGGCAGAGACGGCCCATTTT.

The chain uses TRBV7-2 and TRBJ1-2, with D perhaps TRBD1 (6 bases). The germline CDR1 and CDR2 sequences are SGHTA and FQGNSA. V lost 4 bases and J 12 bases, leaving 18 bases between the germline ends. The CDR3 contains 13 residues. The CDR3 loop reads CASSSLGGAGNTF. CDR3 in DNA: TGTGCCAGCAGCTCCTTGGGGGGCGCTGGAAACACCTTC.

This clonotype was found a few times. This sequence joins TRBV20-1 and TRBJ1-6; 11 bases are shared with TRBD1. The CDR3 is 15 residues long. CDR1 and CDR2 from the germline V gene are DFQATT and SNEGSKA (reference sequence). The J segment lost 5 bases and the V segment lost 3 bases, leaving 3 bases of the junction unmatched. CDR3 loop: CSASRDRGDNSPLHF. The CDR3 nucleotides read TGCAGTGCTAGCCGGGACAGGGGGGATAATTCACCCCTCCACTTT.

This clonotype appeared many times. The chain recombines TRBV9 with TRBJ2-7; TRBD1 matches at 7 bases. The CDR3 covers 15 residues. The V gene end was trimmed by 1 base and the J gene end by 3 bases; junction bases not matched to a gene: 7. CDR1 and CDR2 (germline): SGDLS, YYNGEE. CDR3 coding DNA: TGTGCCAGCAGCGTACAGGCAGGGGGAAACTACGAGCAGTACTTC. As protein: CASSVQAGGNYEQYF.

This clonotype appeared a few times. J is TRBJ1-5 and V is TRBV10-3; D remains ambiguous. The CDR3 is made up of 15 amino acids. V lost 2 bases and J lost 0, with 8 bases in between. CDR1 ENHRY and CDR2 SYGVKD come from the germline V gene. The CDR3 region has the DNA TGTGCCATCAGTGAGATAGAAAATAGCAATCAGCCCCAGCATTTT. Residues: CAISEIENSNQPQHF.

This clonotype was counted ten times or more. CDR3 amino acids: CAISELNPRQGGEKLFF. CDR3 bases: TGTGCCATCAGTGAGCTCAACCCCCGACAGGGCGGAGAAAAACTGTTTTTT. The chain combines TRBV10-3 with TRBJ1-4; TRBD1 agrees at 7 bases. The J segment lost 8 bases and the V segment lost 2 bases, leaving 14 bases of the junction unmatched. This CDR3 comprises 17 residues. Germline V gene lookup returns CDR1 ENHRY and CDR2 SYGVKD.

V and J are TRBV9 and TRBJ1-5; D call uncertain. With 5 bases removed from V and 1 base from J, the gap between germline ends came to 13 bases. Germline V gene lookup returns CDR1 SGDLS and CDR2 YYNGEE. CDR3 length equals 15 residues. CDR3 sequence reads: CASSPHWVSNQPQHF. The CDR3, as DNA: TGTGCCAGCAGTCCGCACTGGGTCAGCAATCAGCCCCAGCATTTT.

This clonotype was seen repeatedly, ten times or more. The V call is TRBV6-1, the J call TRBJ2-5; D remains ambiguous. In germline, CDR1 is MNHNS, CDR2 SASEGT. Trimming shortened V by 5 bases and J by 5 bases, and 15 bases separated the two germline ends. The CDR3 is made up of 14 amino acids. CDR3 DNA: TGTGCCAGCAGTATAAACTCGTTCGTTGAGACCCAGTACTTC. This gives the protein CASSINSFVETQYF.

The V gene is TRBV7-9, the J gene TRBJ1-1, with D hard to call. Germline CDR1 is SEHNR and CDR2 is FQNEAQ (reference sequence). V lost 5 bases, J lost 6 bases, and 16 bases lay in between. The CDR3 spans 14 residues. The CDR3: CASSPLNVGAEAFF. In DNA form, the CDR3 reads TGTGCCAGCAGCCCTTTAAACGTGGGCGCTGAAGCTTTCTTT.

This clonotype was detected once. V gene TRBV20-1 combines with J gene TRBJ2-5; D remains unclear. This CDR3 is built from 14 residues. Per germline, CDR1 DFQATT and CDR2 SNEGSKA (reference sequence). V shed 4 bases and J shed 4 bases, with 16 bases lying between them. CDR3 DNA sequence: TGCAGTGCTACATTCGCTGTTGGTGGAGAGACCCAGTACTTC. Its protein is CSATFAVGGETQYF.